The sequence of this TCR beta chain was determined in a study of T cells expressing NK-cell markers. Study in general: Each TCR beta repertoire originated in sorted T cells that were CD3+CD56+NKG2C+, CD3+CD56+NKG2C- or CD3+CD56-NKG2C+. Seven of the eight sequenced donors were classified as HCMV-seropositive, and one was classified as seronegative. Study-wide points: In four donors, dominant clonotypes made up about 25-65% of CD3+CD56-NKG2C+ cells. 1.0-7.0% of CD8+ T cells in about six donors belonged to dominant NKG2C+ clonotypes.

Of note for this clonotype: Its antigen is unidentified.

Germline CDR1 SGHRS, CDR2 YFSETQ. This CDR3 is built from 16 residues. TCRdb reprocessed the 5' RACE reads and keeps a single row for each CDR3 protein, giving no DNA. This sample's table reports about 460,000 distinct CDR3 sequences. Sequencing input: blood T cells: a sorted CD56 or NKG2C T cell subset, CD4+ or CD8+ T cells, or bulk PBMC T cells (not recorded which). V usage is TRBV5-1 and J usage is TRBJ1-2; no DNA is available, so the TRBD1 call from TCRdb remains unchecked. The TCR originated in a woman between 50 and 59 years old in good health. CDR3 in amino acids: CASSLAGSGGDYGYTF.